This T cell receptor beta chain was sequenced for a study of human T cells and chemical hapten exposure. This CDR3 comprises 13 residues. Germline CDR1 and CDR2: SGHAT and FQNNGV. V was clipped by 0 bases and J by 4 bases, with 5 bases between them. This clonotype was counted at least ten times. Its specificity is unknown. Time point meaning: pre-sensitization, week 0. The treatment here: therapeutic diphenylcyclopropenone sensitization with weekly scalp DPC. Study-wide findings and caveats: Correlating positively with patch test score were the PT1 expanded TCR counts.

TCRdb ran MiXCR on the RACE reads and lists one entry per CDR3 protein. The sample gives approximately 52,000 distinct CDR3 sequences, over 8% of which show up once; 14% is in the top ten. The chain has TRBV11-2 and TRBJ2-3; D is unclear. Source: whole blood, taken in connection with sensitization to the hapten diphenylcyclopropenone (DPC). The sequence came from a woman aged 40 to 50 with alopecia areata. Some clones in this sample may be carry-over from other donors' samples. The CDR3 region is CASSLDAPDTQYF. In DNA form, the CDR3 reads TGTGCCAGCAGCTTAGATGCTCCAGATACGCAGTATTTT.